This entry features one T cell receptor beta chain sequence. This sample is part of a study of blood T cell repertoires in COVID-19. As for the study in general: Material from acute and convalescent COVID-19 was sourced from the United States, Italy and Spain. Sources were T cells, B-cell-depleted T cells, or PBMCs; the material itself was cDNA or gDNA.

Original data processing: Amplification from reference gene primers served as the basis for estimated nucleated cell counts. Measured with immunoSEQ multiplex PCR; TCRdb has only the in-frame clones, and not every one. The V and J calls and clone size were taken over from that table, and D and trimming were inferred from the DNA. This table has roughly 69,000 clones, approximately 80% appearing once. This clonotype was obtained from a man aged 50 or older with COVID-19, enrolled during active disease. Sequencing was done on a sample of peripheral blood.

CDR3 loop: CASSQGLAGGLQETQYF. CDR3 DNA sequence: TGTGCCAGCAGCCAGGGACTAGCGGGGGGCCTCCAAGAGACCCAGTACTTC. The V and J genes are TRBV7-9 and TRBJ2-5; TRBD2 matches 15 bases. V lost 5 bases to trimming and J lost 1 base; unmatched junction nucleotides: 5. Germline V CDR1 and CDR2: SEHNR, FQNEAQ (reference sequence). This CDR3 comprises 17 residues.